The 19 T cell receptor beta chains below were found in one sample sequenced in a study of control samples from healthy donors and cancer patients. The table came from immunoSEQ multiplex PCR; TCRdb's copy has only in-frame clones and leaves some out. The sample has 95,000 to 130,000 clones, over 90% seen once. Sequenced input: blood. The receptors were sampled from a man in his thirties or forties in good health.

V is TRBV9 and J is TRBJ2-3; TRBD2 agrees at 8 bases. In germline, CDR1 is SGDLS, CDR2 YYNGEE. Germline trimming cut 4 bases from V and 5 bases from J; bases unmatched to any gene: 9. The CDR3 runs 15 residues. The CDR3 loop is CASSPRGSGEDTQYF. The CDR3 DNA reads TGTGCCAGCAGCCCCCGGGGTAGCGGGGAAGATACGCAGTATTTT. Combining the CDR3 with reference TRBV9 and TRBJ2-3 gives the whole variable domain DSGVTQTPKHLITATGQRVTLRCSPRSGDLSVYWYQQSLDQGLQFLIQYYNGEERAKGNILERFSAQQFPDLHSELNLSSLELGDSALYFCASSPRGSGEDTQYFGPGTRLTVL.

This rearrangement joins TRBV19 to TRBJ1-4, with D unclear. Looked up from germline, CDR1 is LNHDA and CDR2 is SQIVND (reference sequence). The CDR3 has 22 amino acids. Between the trimmed V and J ends, which lost 7 bases and 0 bases, there was a span of 33 bases. Written as DNA, the CDR3 is TGTGCCAGTATTTGGGCCCCAAAATCTCGAGCTAACGAGGGAGCAACTAATGAAAAACTGTTTTTT. This translates into CASIWAPKSRANEGATNEKLFF.

The chain has TRBV4-1 and TRBJ2-3; 9 nucleotides match TRBD2. V trimming: 0 bases; J trimming: 3 bases; junction bases outside the gene matches: 7. CDR3 size: 17 residues. Germline values: CDR1 MGHRA, CDR2 YSYEKL. The CDR3 DNA reads TGCGCCAGCAGCCAAGACGCGTCTAGCGGGGTAACAGATACGCAGTATTTT. Translating gives CASSQDASSGVTDTQYF.

The chain links TRBV5-4 to TRBJ1-1; the D gene is possibly TRBD1 (6 bases). There are 13 residues in the CDR3. Germline CDR1 is SGHNT and CDR2 is YYREEE (reference sequence). V was pared by 5 bases and J by 0 bases, with 8 bases between. The CDR3: CASRRGMNTEAFF. CDR3 coding DNA: TGTGCCAGCAGAAGGGGGATGAACACTGAAGCTTTCTTT.

This clone was seen many times. The chain employs TRBV2 and TRBJ1-1, with D maybe TRBD1 (6 bases). CDR3 length: 15 residues. Trimming removed 4 bases from V and 3 bases from J, with 15 bases in between. The V gene's germline CDR1 is SNHLY and CDR2 FYNNEI. The chain's CDR3 is CASSGAQGLDTEAFF. CDR3 coding DNA: TGTGCCAGCAGTGGGGCCCAGGGGTTGGACACTGAAGCTTTCTTT. Variable domain in full (rest from reference TRBV2 and TRBJ1-1): EPEVTQTPSHQVTQMGQEVILRCVPISNHLYFYWYRQILGQKVEFLVSFYNNEISEKSEIFDDQFSVERPDGSNFTLKIRSTKLEDSAMYFCASSGAQGLDTEAFFGQGTRLTVV.

The J gene is TRBJ2-5, the V gene TRBV9; TRBD2 aligns across 8 bases. V shed 0 bases and J 4 bases; nucleotides not matched to a gene: 8. The CDR3 loop spans 16 amino acids. Germline lookup yields CDR1 SGDLS and CDR2 YYNGEE. The CDR3 nucleotides are TGTGCCAGCAGCGTAGCGGGGGGGATAGGGGGAGAGACCCAGTACTTC. It codes for CASSVAGGIGGETQYF.

The chain has TRBV20-1 and TRBJ1-4; D unresolved. Germline CDR1 reads DFQATT; CDR2 reads SNEGSKA (reference sequence). Trimming took 5 bases from V and 10 from J, leaving 8 bases between them. CDR3 length: 10 residues. In nucleotides, the CDR3 is TGCAGTGCTTTTGAATCAAAACTGTTTTTT. It codes for CSAFESKLFF.

This chain connects TRBV13 to TRBJ1-1; no clear D gene. Trimming removed 4 bases from V and 6 bases from J, with 15 bases in between. Germline V lookup: CDR1 PRHDT, CDR2 FYEKMQ (reference sequence). The length of the CDR3 is 14 residues. The CDR3 spells CASSSSTRDPEAFF. In DNA form, the CDR3 reads TGTGCCAGCAGCTCATCTACAAGGGATCCTGAAGCTTTCTTT. The full variable domain, completed using reference TRBV13 and TRBJ1-1, is AAGVIQSPRHLIKEKRETATLKCYPIPRHDTVYWYQQGPGQDPQFLISFYEKMQSDKGSIPDRFSAQQFSDYHSELNMSSLELGDSALYFCASSSSTRDPEAFFGQGTRLTVV.

V gene TRBV27 combines with J gene TRBJ2-3; the D call may be TRBD1 or TRBD2 (5 bases each). With 5 bases removed from V and 3 bases from J, the gap between germline ends came to 21 bases. The germline gives CDR1 MNHEY, CDR2 SMNVEV (reference sequence). The CDR3 spans 17 residues. The CDR3 loop is CASSPKIRGTETDTQYF. In DNA, the CDR3 is TGTGCCAGCAGTCCTAAAATCCGAGGGACGGAGACAGATACGCAGTATTTT.

This clone was found once. The chain has TRBV12-3 or TRBV12-4 and TRBJ1-5, with D tentatively TRBD1 (6 bases). The CDR3 has 13 residues. Trimming stripped 6 bases from V and 9 bases from J, with 15 bases between. CDR3: CASSLDQGRPQHF. CDR3 in DNA: TGTGCCAGCAGCCTCGACCAGGGGAGGCCCCAGCATTTT.

As concerns this clone: This sample also contains other DNA sequences that code for the same CDR3. The chain uses TRBV3-1 (or the pseudogene TRBV3-2) and TRBJ2-7, with 10 bases that match TRBD2. V shed 1 base, J shed 7 bases, and the junction held 10 bases outside the gene matches. This CDR3 has 16 amino acids. Germline values: CDR1 LGHDT, CDR2 YNNKEL (reference sequence). CDR3 DNA: TGTGCCAGCAGCCAAGGTTACAGCGGGGGGGGTCGAGAGCAGTACGTC. It yields the protein CASSQGYSGGGREQYV.

This clone was seen only a few times. The V gene is TRBV2, the J gene TRBJ2-1, with 7 positions matching TRBD2. Per germline, CDR1 SNHLY and CDR2 FYNNEI. The CDR3 consists of 14 residues. J lost 4 bases, V lost 2 bases, and 2 bases had no gene match. The CDR3 here is CASSETGGYNEQFF. The DNA of the CDR3 is TGTGCCAGCAGTGAAACGGGGGGATACAATGAGCAGTTCTTC.

This rearrangement joins TRBV28 to TRBJ2-7, with no clear D. CDR3 size: 16 residues. Trimming took 1 base from V and 3 from J, leaving 16 bases between them. Germline lookup yields CDR1 MDHEN and CDR2 SYDVKM. CDR3 sequence: CASSLLASLLFYEQYF. The CDR3 DNA reads TGTGCCAGCAGTTTATTGGCCAGTCTACTATTCTACGAGCAGTACTTC.

This clone was recorded once. The chain has TRBV5-4 and TRBJ2-3, with D perhaps being TRBD1 or TRBD2 (5 bases each). Trimming cost V 3 bases and J 0 bases, with 11 bases left between them. The CDR3 runs 15 residues. Germline V gene sequence: CDR1 SGHNT, CDR2 YYREEE (reference sequence). CDR3 DNA: TGTGCCAGCAGCTCCGGGACCGCTAGCACAGATACGCAGTATTTT. It is translated as CASSSGTASTDTQYF.

The genes are TRBV3-1 (or the pseudogene TRBV3-2) and TRBJ1-2; D gene unclear. The CDR3 consists of 12 residues. Between the trimmed V and J ends, which lost 2 bases and 5 bases, there was a span of 6 bases. The V gene's germline CDR1 is LGHDT and CDR2 YNNKEL (reference sequence). The CDR3 bases are TGTGCCAGCAGCCAACGGGGATATGGCTACACCTTC. It encodes CASSQRGYGYTF.

The chain couples TRBV24-1 to TRBJ2-3; perhaps TRBD2 as D (5 bases). The V end lost 1 base, the J end lost 7 bases, and 8 bases lay between the germline ends. Germline CDR1 KGHDR, CDR2 SFDVKD. CDR3 length: 13 residues. CDR3: CATSDLSGYTQYF. CDR3 bases: TGTGCCACCAGTGATTTATCGGGGTATACGCAGTATTTT.

This chain uses TRBV19 with TRBJ2-1, with D perhaps TRBD2 (6 bases). This CDR3 is built from 13 residues. Per the germline V gene, CDR1 is LNHDA and CDR2 is SQIVND (reference sequence). Trimming stripped 6 bases from V and 7 bases from J, with 13 bases between. DNA of the CDR3: TGTGCCAGTAGGTTGGCGGGGCGGAATGAGCAGTTCTTC. Protein: CASRLAGRNEQFF.

The chain employs TRBV28 and TRBJ2-7, with D unresolved. Germline CDR1 reads MDHEN; CDR2 reads SYDVKM. This CDR3 is built from 17 residues. V lost 4 bases, J lost 0 bases, and 19 bases lay in between. Written as DNA, the CDR3 is TGTGCCAGCAGTTGGGGATTGGACGACTCAAGCTCCTACGAGCAGTACTTC. Its protein is CASSWGLDDSSSYEQYF.

J is TRBJ1-1 and V is TRBV6-6, with 11 bases fitting TRBD1. J was trimmed by 7 bases and V by 6 bases; bases with no gene match: 28. Germline CDR1 is MNHNY and CDR2 is SVGAGI (reference sequence). This CDR3 has 21 residues. CDR3 bases: TGTGCCAGCAGCTTGGGACAGGGGGATCCGAGGTACCCGGGGTTTGAGGGTGAAGCTTTCTTT. Protein: CASSLGQGDPRYPGFEGEAFF.